The 18 T cell receptor beta chains given below trace back to one sample, sequenced in a study of T cell changes during pregnancy in multiple sclerosis. Profiled with immunoSEQ multiplex PCR; TCRdb holds only in-frame clones, not every one. The sample contains tens of thousands of clones, more than 90% of which appear only once. The specimen was peripheral blood, collected in the first trimester of pregnancy. Receptors were obtained from a female donor in good health, enrolled as a control in a pregnancy study.

The chain carries TRBV15 and TRBJ1-5; D perhaps matches TRBD1 (5 bases). The V end lost 2 bases, the J end lost 6 bases, and 14 bases lay between the germline ends. This CDR3 is built from 15 residues. Germline V lookup: CDR1 LNHNV, CDR2 YYDKDF (reference sequence). CDR3 sequence (DNA): TGTGCCACCAGCAGAATGGAAGGGGCAGGTCAGCCCCAGCATTTT. Translation gives CATSRMEGAGQPQHF.

The chain employs TRBV7-2 and TRBJ2-1, with 9 bases aligning to TRBD2. The CDR3 length is 16 residues. Germline V gene sequence: CDR1 SGHTA, CDR2 FQGNSA. J gave up 0 bases and V 7 bases, and 7 bases lay outside the gene matches. CDR3 nucleotide sequence: TGTGCCAGCATCCTGACTAGCGGCAGCTCCTACAATGAGCAGTTCTTC. Translated: CASILTSGSSYNEQFF. The full variable domain, its missing parts supplied by reference TRBV7-2 and TRBJ2-1, is GAGVSQSPSNKVTEKGKDVELRCDPISGHTALYWYRQSLGQGLEFLIYFQGNSAPDKSGLPSDRFSAERTGGSVSTLTIQRTQQEDSAVYLCASILTSGSSYNEQFFGPGTRLTVL.

V gene TRBV4-2 combines with J gene TRBJ1-3; 7 bases line up with TRBD1. The CDR3 length is 18 residues. V lost 1 base and J lost 0; bases outside the gene matches: 9. Germline assignment: CDR1 LGHNA and CDR2 YNFKEQ. CDR3 nucleotides: TGTGCCAGCAGCCAAGTTCCCGGAACAGGGGACTCTGGAAACACCATATATTTT. Translation: CASSQVPGTGDSGNTIYF.

V and J are TRBV18 and TRBJ1-4; 7 bases line up with TRBD1. The V gene's germline CDR1 is KGHSH and CDR2 LQKENI. Losses at the gene ends were 0 bases for V and 8 bases for J; bases not matched to a gene: 9. This CDR3 has 16 residues. CDR3 bases: TGTGCCAGCTCACCACCGTTGACAGGGCTGGGGGAAAAACTGTTTTTT. Translating it yields CASSPPLTGLGEKLFF.

The chain recombines TRBV4-1 with TRBJ1-5; tentative D call: TRBD1 (6 bases). V lost 6 bases, J lost 3 bases, and 15 bases lay in between. The germline V gene has CDR1 MGHRA and CDR2 YSYEKL. The CDR3 runs 15 residues. The CDR3 DNA sequence: TGCGCCAGCAGGGAAGACAGGCTTTCCAATCAGCCCCAGCATTTT. Translated, it gives CASREDRLSNQPQHF.

The J gene is TRBJ1-1, the V gene TRBV7-3, with a weak D call TRBD1 (6 bases). The length of the CDR3 is 16 residues. Germline loops: CDR1 SGHTA, CDR2 FQGTGA. Trimming shortened V by 3 bases and J by 5 bases, and 19 bases separated the two germline ends. The CDR3 nucleotides are TGTGCCAGCAGCTTCTACAGGGATCTAGAGGGGACTGAAGCTTTCTTT. Translated: CASSFYRDLEGTEAFF.

The V call is TRBV11-2, the J call TRBJ1-5; TRBD1 is a possible D gene (6 bases). V was trimmed by 5 bases and J by 3 bases, leaving 14 bases between them. Per the germline V gene, CDR1 is SGHAT and CDR2 is FQNNGV. The CDR3 is 15 amino acids. The DNA of the CDR3 is TGTGCCAGCAGCCAAATGTCAGGGGACAATCAGCCCCAGCATTTT. Its translation is CASSQMSGDNQPQHF.

This chain joins TRBV5-6 and TRBJ2-5; tentative D call: TRBD2 (6 bases). Germline CDR1 reads SGHDT; CDR2 reads YYEEEE. V lost 1 base and J 5 bases, leaving 12 bases between the germline ends. This CDR3 spans 14 amino acids. The CDR3 is CASSLRIGGETQYF. The CDR3 nucleotides are TGTGCCAGCAGCTTGAGGATAGGAGGGGAGACCCAGTACTTC.

The chain uses TRBV19 and TRBJ1-2; TRBD1 aligns across 8 bases. The V gene's germline CDR1 is LNHDA and CDR2 SQIVND (reference sequence). Losses at the gene ends were 6 bases for V and 6 bases for J; bases not matched to a gene: 6. The CDR3 extends over 13 amino acids. The CDR3, as DNA: TGTGCCAGTAGGCTGACAGGGGAGAATGGCTACACCTTC. Its protein product is CASRLTGENGYTF.

The chain is built from TRBV27 and TRBJ2-7; D not resolved. V was shortened by 5 bases and J by 2 bases, with 16 bases between the two germline ends. The CDR3 extends over 15 amino acids. Germline V gene data show CDR1 as MNHEY and CDR2 as SMNVEV (reference sequence). CDR3: CASSRTGSRAYEQYF. As DNA, the CDR3 is TGTGCCAGCAGTCGAACCGGGTCGAGAGCCTACGAGCAGTACTTC.

The V gene is TRBV5-1, the J gene TRBJ2-2; D is undetermined. V lost 3 bases and J lost 7, with 10 bases in between. Germline CDR1 reads SGHRS; CDR2 reads YFSETQ. This CDR3 region has 13 residues. The CDR3: CASSSSQLGELFF. CDR3 in DNA: TGCGCCAGCAGCTCTTCTCAACTCGGGGAGCTGTTTTTT. Full variable domain (missing parts from reference TRBV5-1 and TRBJ2-2): KAGVTQTPRYLIKTRGQQVTLSCSPISGHRSVSWYQQTPGQGLQFLFEYFSETQRNKGNFPGRFSGRQFSNSRSEMNVSTLELGDSALYLCASSSSQLGELFFGEGSRLTVL.

The V and J genes are TRBV27 and TRBJ2-7; TRBD2 aligns across 8 bases. Germline V gene data show CDR1 as MNHEY and CDR2 as SMNVEV (reference sequence). This CDR3 spans 15 amino acids. V was pared by 2 bases and J by 2 bases, with 5 bases of the junction left unmatched. CDR3 amino acids: CASSLRLALTYEQYF. The DNA of the CDR3 is TGTGCCAGCAGTTTAAGACTAGCGCTTACCTACGAGCAGTACTTC.

This clone appeared many times. The chain couples TRBV6-1 to TRBJ1-2; 8 nucleotides agree with TRBD1. The CDR3 is made up of 14 amino acids. The V and J ends lost 5 bases and 8 bases, in that order; junction bases with no gene match: 10. The germline V gene has CDR1 MNHNS and CDR2 SASEGT. CDR3 bases: TGTGCCAGCAGTCCAGGGGGCGTATTAAGGGGCTACACCTTC. It translates to CASSPGGVLRGYTF.

The chain is built from TRBV28 and TRBJ1-2; D not resolved. This CDR3 is 17 amino acids long. Germline loops: CDR1 MDHEN, CDR2 SYDVKM. V was trimmed by 2 bases and J by 0 bases, leaving 16 bases between them. DNA for the CDR3: TGTGCCAGCAGTTTAGGCGTTCCGTCGGGAGCTAACTATGGCTACACCTTC. Translated: CASSLGVPSGANYGYTF.

The chain links TRBV27 to TRBJ2-7; D possibly corresponds to TRBD2 (6 bases). The germline CDR1 and CDR2 sequences are MNHEY and SMNVEV (reference sequence). The CDR3 extends over 16 amino acids. V lost 3 bases and J 3 bases, leaving 18 bases between the germline ends. The CDR3 spells CASSFSRGAGNYEQYF. In DNA, the CDR3 is TGTGCCAGCAGTTTTTCCCGAGGTGCGGGAAACTACGAGCAGTACTTC.

The chain joins TRBV27 to TRBJ1-1; TRBD1 is a possible D gene (6 bases). V lost 2 bases to trimming and J lost 4 bases, with 11 bases between them. CDR3 size: 14 residues. Germline-derived CDR1 and CDR2 are MNHEY and SMNVEV (reference sequence). The CDR3 spells CASSLIRGSTEAFF. The CDR3 DNA follows: TGTGCCAGCAGTTTAATCAGGGGATCCACTGAAGCTTTCTTT.

The chain uses TRBV28 and TRBJ2-5; 7 bases are a match to TRBD2. Germline loops: CDR1 MDHEN, CDR2 SYDVKM. The trim removed 7 bases at V and 4 bases at J, leaving 9 bases unmatched. The CDR3 contains 14 residues. CDR3 nucleotides: TGTGCCAGCATGGGGGGGGGTTTAGGAGAGACCCAGTACTTC. This codes for CASMGGGLGETQYF.

This chain links TRBV6-6 with TRBJ1-1, with D possibly being TRBD1 (5 bases). Germline V gene lookup returns CDR1 MNHNY and CDR2 SVGAGI (reference sequence). Trimming took 5 bases from V and 1 from J, leaving 11 bases between them. There are 14 residues in the CDR3. The DNA for the CDR3 is TGTGCCAGCAGTGCAGGGTCATCGAACACTGAAGCTTTCTTT. It codes for CASSAGSSNTEAFF.